The 2 T cell receptor beta chains presented below share a single source sample, sequenced in a study of tumor and adjacent non-tumor tissue in lung cancer. Three rounds of nested PCR, following a modified ARM-PCR protocol, produced the TCRbeta library. TCRdb ran MiXCR on the multiplex PCR reads and lists one entry per CDR3 protein. Here the sample spans tens of thousands of distinct CDR3 sequences, approximately 77% being singletons. RNA was extracted from bulk tissue without any cell sorting. The sequencing input was lung tumor tissue. These receptors were obtained from a woman between 35 and 50 years old with non-small cell lung cancer.

About this clonotype: This clone may be a read error of a much larger clone one base away. V is TRBV5-1 and J is TRBJ1-4; D not certain. This CDR3 is built from 14 residues. CDR1 is SGHRS, CDR2 YFSETQ, per germline. The V gene lost 5 bases and the J gene lost 4 bases, with 12 bases spanning the gap. CDR3 DNA: TGCGCCAGCAGGGCCCAGGCCTATAATGAAAAACTGTTTTTT. This translates into CASRAQAYNEKLFF.

The chain carries TRBV28 and TRBJ2-7; tentatively, D is TRBD1 (6 bases). This CDR3 has 15 amino acids. Trimming pared 4 bases from V and 13 bases from J, leaving 26 bases between. Germline loops: CDR1 MDHEN, CDR2 SYDVKM. CDR3 in DNA: TGTGCCAGCAGTTCTGGGGGATCAGGGGCGAACGAGTATTACTTC. Amino acids: CASSSGGSGANEYYF.